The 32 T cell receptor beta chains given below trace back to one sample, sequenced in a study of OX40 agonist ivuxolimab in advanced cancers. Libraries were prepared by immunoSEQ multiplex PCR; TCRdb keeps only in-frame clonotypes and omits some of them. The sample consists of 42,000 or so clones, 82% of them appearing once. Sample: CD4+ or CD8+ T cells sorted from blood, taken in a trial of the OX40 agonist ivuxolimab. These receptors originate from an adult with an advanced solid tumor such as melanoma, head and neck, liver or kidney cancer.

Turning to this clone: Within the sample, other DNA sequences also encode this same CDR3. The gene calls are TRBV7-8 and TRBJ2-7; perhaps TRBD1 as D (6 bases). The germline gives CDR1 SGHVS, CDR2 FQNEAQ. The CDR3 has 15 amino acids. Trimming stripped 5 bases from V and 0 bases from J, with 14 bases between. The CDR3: CASSGTGHFSYEQYF. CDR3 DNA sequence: TGTGCCAGCAGCGGGACGGGACACTTCTCCTACGAGCAGTACTTC. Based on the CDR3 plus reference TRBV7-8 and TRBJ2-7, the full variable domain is GAGVSQSPRYKVAKRGQDVALRCDPISGHVSLFWYQQALGQGPEFLTYFQNEAQLDKSGLPSDRFFAERPEGSVSTLKIQRTQQEDSAVYLCASSGTGHFSYEQYFGPGTRLTVT.

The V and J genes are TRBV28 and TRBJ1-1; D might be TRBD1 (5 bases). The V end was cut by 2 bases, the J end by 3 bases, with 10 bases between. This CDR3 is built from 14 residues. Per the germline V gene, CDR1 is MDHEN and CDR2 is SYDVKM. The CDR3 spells CASSLSREDTEAFF. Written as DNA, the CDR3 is TGTGCCAGCAGTTTAAGCAGGGAGGACACTGAAGCTTTCTTT.

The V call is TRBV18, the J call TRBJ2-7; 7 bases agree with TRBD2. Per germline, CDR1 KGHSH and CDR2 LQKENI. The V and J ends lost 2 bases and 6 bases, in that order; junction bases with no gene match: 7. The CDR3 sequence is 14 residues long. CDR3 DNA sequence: TGTGCCAGCTCACCAGCGACTAGCCTGACCGAGCAGTACTTC. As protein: CASSPATSLTEQYF.

In DNA, the CDR3 is TGTGCCAGCAGCCGCGTCAGCTCCTATAATTCACCCCTCCACTTT. This codes for CASSRVSSYNSPLHF. This sequence joins TRBV5-4 and TRBJ1-6; D is unclear. Looked up from germline, CDR1 is SGHNT and CDR2 is YYREEE (reference sequence). V shed 4 bases and J shed 0 bases, with 8 bases lying between them. The CDR3 totals 15 residues.

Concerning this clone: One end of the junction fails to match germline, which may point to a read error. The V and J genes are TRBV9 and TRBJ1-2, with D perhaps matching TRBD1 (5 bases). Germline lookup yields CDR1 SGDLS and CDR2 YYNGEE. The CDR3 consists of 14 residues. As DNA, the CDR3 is TGTGCCAGCAGCCTCGAGAGGGGACCTGGTACTGGCGCCTTC. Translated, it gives CASSLERGPGTGAF. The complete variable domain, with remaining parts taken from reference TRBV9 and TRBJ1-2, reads DSGVTQTPKHLITATGQRVTLRCSPRSGDLSVYWYQQSLDQGLQFLIQYYNGEERAKGNILERFSAQQFPDLHSELNLSSLELGDSALYFCASSLERGPGTGAFGSGTRLTVV.

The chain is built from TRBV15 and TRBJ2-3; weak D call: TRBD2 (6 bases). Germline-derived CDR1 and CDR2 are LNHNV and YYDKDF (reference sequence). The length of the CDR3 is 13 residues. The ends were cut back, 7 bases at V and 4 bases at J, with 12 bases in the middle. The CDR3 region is CATKAGMADTQYF. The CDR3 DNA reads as TGTGCCACCAAGGCGGGAATGGCAGATACGCAGTATTTT.

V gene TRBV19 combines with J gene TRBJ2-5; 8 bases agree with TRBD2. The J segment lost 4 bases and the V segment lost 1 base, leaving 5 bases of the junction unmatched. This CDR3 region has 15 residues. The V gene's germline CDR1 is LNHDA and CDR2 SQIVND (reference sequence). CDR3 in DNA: TGTGCCAGTAGTATAGCGGGAGGGCCTGGAGAGACCCAGTACTTC. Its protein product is CASSIAGGPGETQYF.

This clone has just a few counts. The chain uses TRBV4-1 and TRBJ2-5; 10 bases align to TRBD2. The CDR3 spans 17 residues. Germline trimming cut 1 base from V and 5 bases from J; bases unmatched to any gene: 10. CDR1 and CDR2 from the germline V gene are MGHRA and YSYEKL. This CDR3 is CASSQVASGSWVETQYF. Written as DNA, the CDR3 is TGCGCCAGCAGCCAAGTTGCTAGCGGGAGTTGGGTGGAGACCCAGTACTTC.

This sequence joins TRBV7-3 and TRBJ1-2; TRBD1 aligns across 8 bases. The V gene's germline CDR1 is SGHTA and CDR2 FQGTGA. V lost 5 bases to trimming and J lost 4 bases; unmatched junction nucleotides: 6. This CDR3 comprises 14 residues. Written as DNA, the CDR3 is TGTGCCAGCAGCCCTCAGGGGGCCGGCTATGGCTACACCTTC. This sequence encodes CASSPQGAGYGYTF.

CDR3 loop: CASSPSQYEQYF. The DNA for the CDR3 is TGTGCCAGCTCACCGTCCCAATACGAGCAGTACTTC. The V call is TRBV18, the J call TRBJ2-7; D not resolved. Trimming shortened V by 3 bases and J by 4 bases, and 7 bases separated the two germline ends. The CDR3 sequence is 12 residues long. Germline values: CDR1 KGHSH, CDR2 LQKENI.

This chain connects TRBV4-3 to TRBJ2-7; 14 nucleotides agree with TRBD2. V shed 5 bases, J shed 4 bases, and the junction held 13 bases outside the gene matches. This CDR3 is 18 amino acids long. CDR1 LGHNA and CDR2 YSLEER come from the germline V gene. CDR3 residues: CASSSGLAGEFGGYEQYF. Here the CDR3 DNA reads TGCGCCAGCAGCTCGGGACTAGCGGGAGAATTTGGAGGGTACGAGCAGTACTTC.

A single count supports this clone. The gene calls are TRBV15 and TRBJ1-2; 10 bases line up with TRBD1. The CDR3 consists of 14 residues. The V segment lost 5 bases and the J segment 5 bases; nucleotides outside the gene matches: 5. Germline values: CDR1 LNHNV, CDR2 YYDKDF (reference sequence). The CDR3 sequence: CATSRQGAGYGYTF. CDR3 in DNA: TGTGCCACCAGCCGACAGGGGGCTGGTTATGGCTACACCTTC.

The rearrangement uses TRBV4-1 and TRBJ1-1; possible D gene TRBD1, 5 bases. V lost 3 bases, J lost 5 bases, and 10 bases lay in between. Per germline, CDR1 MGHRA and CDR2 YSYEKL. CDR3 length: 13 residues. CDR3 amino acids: CASSQGDWTEAFF. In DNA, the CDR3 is TGCGCCAGCAGCCAGGGGGATTGGACTGAAGCTTTCTTT.

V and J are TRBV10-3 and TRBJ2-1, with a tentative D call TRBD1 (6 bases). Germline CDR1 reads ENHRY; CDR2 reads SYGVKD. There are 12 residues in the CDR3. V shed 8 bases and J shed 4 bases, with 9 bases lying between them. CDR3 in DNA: TGTGCCATCGGACAGCCTTACAATGAGCAGTTCTTC. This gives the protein CAIGQPYNEQFF.

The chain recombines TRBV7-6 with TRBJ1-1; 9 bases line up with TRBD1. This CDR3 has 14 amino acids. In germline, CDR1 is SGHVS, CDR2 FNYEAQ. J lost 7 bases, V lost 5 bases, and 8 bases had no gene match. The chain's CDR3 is CASSRWDRDDEAFF. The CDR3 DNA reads TGTGCCAGCAGCCGTTGGGACAGGGATGATGAAGCTTTCTTT.

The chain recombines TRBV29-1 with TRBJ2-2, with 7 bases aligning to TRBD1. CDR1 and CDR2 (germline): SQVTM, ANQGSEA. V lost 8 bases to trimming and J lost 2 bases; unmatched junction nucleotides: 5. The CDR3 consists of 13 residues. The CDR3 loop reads CSMTGRNTGELFF. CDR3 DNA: TGCAGCATGACAGGGAGAAACACCGGGGAGCTGTTTTTT.

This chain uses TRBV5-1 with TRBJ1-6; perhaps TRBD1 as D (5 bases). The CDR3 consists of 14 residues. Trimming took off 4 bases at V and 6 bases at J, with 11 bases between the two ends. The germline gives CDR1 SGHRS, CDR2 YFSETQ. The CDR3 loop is CASSLDRVNSPLHF. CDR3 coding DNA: TGCGCCAGCAGCCTCGACAGAGTTAATTCACCCCTCCACTTT.

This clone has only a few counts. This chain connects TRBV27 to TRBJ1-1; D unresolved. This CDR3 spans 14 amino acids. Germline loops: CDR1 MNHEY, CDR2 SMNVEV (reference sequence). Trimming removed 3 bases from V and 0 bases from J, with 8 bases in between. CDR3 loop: CASSFSVMNTEAFF. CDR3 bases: TGTGCCAGCAGTTTTTCAGTAATGAACACTGAAGCTTTCTTT.

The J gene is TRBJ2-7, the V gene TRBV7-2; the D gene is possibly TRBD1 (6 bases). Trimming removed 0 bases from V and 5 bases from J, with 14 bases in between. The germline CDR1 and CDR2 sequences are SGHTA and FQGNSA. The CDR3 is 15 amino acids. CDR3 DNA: TGTGCCAGCAGCTTAGCCGGGCAGGGGAGTAACGAGCAGTACTTC. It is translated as CASSLAGQGSNEQYF.

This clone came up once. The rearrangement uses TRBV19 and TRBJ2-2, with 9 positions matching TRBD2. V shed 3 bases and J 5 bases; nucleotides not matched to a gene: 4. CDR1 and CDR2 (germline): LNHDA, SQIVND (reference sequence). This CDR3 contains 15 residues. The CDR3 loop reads CASSILAGYTGELFF. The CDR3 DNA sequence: TGTGCCAGTAGTATTCTAGCGGGGTATACCGGGGAGCTGTTTTTT.

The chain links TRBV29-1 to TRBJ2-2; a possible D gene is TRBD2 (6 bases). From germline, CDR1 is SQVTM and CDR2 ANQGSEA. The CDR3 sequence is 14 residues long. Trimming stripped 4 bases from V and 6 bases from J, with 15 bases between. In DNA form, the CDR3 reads TGCAGCGTTGTTGGGTCGACGGGAGCCGGGGAGCTGTTTTTT. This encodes CSVVGSTGAGELFF.

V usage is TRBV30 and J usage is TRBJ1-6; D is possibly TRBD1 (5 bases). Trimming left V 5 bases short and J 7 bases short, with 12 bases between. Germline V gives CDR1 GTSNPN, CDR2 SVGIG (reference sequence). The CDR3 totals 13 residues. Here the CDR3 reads CAWEQGYNSPLHF. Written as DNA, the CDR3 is TGTGCCTGGGAGCAGGGATACAATTCACCCCTCCACTTT.

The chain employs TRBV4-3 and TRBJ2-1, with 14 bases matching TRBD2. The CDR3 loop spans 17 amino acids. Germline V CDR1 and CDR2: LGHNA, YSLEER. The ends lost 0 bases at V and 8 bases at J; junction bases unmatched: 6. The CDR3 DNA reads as TGCGCCAGCAGCCAAGATTGGACTAGCGGGGGGAGCGATGAGCAGTTCTTC. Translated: CASSQDWTSGGSDEQFF.

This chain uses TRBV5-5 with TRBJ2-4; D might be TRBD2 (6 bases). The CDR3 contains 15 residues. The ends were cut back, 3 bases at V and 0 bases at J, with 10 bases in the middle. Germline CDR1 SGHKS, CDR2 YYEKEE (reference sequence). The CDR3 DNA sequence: TGTGCCAGCAGCTCGGGAGAGCTAGCCAAAAACATTCAGTACTTC. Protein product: CASSSGELAKNIQYF.

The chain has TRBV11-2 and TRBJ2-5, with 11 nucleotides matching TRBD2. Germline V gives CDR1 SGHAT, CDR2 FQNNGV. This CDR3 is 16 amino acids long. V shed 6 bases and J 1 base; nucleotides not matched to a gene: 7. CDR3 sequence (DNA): TGTGCCAGCAGTCCTAGCGGGGGGTCTTCCCAAGAGACCCAGTACTTC. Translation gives CASSPSGGSSQETQYF.

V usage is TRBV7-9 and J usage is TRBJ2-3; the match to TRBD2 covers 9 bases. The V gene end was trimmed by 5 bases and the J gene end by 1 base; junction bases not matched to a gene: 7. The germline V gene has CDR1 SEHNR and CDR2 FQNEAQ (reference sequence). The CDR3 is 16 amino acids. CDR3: CASSKGLAIGTDTQYF. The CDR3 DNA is TGTGCCAGCAGCAAGGGACTAGCTATCGGCACAGATACGCAGTATTTT.

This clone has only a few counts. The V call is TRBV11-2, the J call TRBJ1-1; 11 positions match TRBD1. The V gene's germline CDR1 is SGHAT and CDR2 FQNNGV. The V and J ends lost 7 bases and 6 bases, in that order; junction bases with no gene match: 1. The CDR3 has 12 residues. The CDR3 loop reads CASKGQGAEAFF. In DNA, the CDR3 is TGTGCCAGCAAGGGACAGGGGGCTGAAGCTTTCTTT.

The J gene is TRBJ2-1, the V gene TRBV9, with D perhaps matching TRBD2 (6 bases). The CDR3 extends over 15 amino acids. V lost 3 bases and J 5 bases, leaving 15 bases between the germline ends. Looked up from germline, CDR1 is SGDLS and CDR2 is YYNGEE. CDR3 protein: CASSAWAGTHNEQFF. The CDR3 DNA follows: TGTGCCAGCAGCGCCTGGGCGGGGACCCACAATGAGCAGTTCTTC.

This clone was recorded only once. The CDR3 DNA is TGCGCCAGCACTGGAGGAACTGAAGCTTTCTTT. Translation: CASTGGTEAFF. This chain links TRBV5-1 with TRBJ1-1; D unclear. The germline V and J ends were trimmed by 6 bases and 5 bases, with 8 bases remaining between them. This CDR3 is built from 11 residues. Germline V gene sequence: CDR1 SGHRS, CDR2 YFSETQ.

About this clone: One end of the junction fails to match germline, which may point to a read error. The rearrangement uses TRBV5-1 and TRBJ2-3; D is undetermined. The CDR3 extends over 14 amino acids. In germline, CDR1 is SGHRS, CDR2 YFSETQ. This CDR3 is CASRFEISTDTQYF. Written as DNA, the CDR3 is TGCGCCAGCCGCTTTGAGATTAGCACAGATACGCAGTATTTT.

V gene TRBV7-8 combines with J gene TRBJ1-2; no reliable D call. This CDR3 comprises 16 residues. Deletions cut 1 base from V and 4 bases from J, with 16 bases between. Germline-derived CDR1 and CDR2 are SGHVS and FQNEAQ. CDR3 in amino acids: CASSLGFRDMPYGYTF. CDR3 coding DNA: TGTGCCAGCAGCTTAGGGTTCAGAGACATGCCCTATGGCTACACCTTC.

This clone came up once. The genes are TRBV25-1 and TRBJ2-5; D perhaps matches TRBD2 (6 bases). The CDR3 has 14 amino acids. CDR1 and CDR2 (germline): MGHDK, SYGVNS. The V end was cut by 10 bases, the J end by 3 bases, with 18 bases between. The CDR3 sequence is CATGAWGLEETQYF. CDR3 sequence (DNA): TGTGCCACTGGGGCCTGGGGACTGGAAGAGACCCAGTACTTC.